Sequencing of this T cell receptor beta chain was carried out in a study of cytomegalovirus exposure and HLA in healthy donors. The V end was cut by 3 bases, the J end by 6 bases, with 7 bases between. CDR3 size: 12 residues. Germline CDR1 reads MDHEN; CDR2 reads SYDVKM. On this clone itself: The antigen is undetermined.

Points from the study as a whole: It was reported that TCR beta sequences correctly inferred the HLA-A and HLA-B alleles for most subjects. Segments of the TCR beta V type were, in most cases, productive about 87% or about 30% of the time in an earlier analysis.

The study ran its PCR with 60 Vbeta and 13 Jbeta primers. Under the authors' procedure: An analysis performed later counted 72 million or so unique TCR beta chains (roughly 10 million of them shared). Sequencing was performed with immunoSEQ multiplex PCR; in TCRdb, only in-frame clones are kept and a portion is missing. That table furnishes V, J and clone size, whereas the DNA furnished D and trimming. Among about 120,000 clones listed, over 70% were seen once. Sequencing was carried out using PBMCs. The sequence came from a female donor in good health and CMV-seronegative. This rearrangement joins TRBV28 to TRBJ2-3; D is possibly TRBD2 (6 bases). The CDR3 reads CASSFLADTQYF. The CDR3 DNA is TGTGCCAGCAGTTTCCTAGCGGATACGCAGTATTTT. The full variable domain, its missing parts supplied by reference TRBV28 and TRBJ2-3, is DVKVTQSSRYLVKRTGEKVFLECVQDMDHENMFWYRQDPGLGLRLIYFSYDVKMKEKGDIPEGYSVSREKKERFSLILESASTNQTSMYLCASSFLADTQYFGPGTRLTVL.